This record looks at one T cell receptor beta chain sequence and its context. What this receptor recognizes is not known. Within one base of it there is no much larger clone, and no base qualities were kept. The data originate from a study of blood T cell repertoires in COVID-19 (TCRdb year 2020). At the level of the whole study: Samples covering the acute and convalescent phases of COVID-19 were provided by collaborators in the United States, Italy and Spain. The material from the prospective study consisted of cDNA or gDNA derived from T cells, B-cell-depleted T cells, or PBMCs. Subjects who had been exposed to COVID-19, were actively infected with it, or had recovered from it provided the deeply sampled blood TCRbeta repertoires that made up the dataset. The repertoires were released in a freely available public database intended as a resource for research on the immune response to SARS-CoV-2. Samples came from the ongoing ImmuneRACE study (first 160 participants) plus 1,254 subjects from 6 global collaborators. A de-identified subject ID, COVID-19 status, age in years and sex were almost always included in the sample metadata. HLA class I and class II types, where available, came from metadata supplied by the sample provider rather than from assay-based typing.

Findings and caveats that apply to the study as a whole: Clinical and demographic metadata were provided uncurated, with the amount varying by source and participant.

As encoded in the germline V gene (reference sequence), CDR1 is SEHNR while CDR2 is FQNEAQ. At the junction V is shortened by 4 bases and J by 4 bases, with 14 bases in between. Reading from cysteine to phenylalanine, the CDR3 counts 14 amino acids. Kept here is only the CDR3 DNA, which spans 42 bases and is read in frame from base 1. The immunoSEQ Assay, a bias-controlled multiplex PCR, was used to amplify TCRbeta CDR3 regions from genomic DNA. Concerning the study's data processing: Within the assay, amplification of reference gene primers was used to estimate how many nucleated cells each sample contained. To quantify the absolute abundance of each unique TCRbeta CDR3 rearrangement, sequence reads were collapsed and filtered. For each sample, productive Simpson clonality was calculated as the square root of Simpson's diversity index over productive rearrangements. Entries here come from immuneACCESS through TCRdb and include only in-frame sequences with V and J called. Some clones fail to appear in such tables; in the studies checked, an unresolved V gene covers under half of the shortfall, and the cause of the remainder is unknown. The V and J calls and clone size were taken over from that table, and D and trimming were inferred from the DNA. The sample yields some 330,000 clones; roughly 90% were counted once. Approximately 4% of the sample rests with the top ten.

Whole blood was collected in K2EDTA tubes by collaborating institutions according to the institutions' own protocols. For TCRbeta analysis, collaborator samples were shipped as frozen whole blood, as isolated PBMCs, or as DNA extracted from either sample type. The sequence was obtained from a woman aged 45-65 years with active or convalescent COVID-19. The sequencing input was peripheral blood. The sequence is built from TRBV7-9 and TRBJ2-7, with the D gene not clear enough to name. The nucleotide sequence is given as TGTGCCAGCAGCTCCCCCCCTAAGCCTTACGAGCAGTACTTC. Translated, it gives CASSSPPKPYEQYF.